What follows are 27 T cell receptor beta chains derived from one specimen sequenced in a study of blood T cell repertoires in COVID-19. Clones were read by immunoSEQ multiplex PCR, and TCRdb kept only the in-frame ones, dropping some. The table lists roughly 200,000 clones, roughly 82% of them singletons, with around 5.2% in the top ten. The sequencing sample was made of PBMCs or T cells enriched from blood (not recorded which). The receptors here all came from a woman in her sixties with acute COVID-19.

At least ten counts were recorded for this clone. The chain carries TRBV21-1 and TRBJ2-3; the DNA was not used to check the table's D call, TRBD2. TRBV21-1 is described as a pseudogene. CDR3 length equals 18 residues. CDR3 DNA: TGTGCCAGCAGCAAAGGTAGCCAAGCCCCCTTCCTCACAGATACGCAGTATTTT. This gives the protein CASSKGSQAPFLTDTQYF.

This rearrangement joins TRBV7-9 to TRBJ1-1; D gene ambiguous. The V and J ends lost 7 bases and 10 bases respectively, with 22 bases between them. This CDR3 is built from 14 residues. Germline CDR1 reads SEHNR; CDR2 reads FQNEAQ (reference sequence). CDR3 coding DNA: TGTGCCAGCACCACTCGGATTCTCGGCGGATCAGCTTTCTTT. It codes for CASTTRILGGSAFF.

The V and J genes are TRBV4-3 and TRBJ1-4, with a weak D call TRBD1 (6 bases). Germline CDR1 LGHNA, CDR2 YSLEER. The CDR3 has 15 amino acids. Trimming removed 1 base from V and 6 bases from J, with 12 bases in between. CDR3 DNA: TGCGCCAGCAGCCAAGTACGACAGGTTCATGAAAAACTGTTTTTT. Amino acid sequence: CASSQVRQVHEKLFF.

CDR3 in amino acids: CASSRSGNTGELFF. The DNA of the CDR3 is TGTGCCAGCAGTAGAAGCGGGAACACCGGGGAGCTGTTTTTT. V gene TRBV28 combines with J gene TRBJ2-2; possible D gene TRBD2, 5 bases. Trimming took 5 bases from V and 1 from J, leaving 8 bases between them. CDR3 length: 14 residues. Germline-derived CDR1 and CDR2 are MDHEN and SYDVKM. Full variable domain (outside the CDR3, taken from reference TRBV28 and TRBJ2-2): DVKVTQSSRYLVKRTGEKVFLECVQDMDHENMFWYRQDPGLGLRLIYFSYDVKMKEKGDIPEGYSVSREKKERFSLILESASTNQTSMYLCASSRSGNTGELFFGEGSRLTVL.

The chain is built from TRBV20-1 and TRBJ2-1, with a weak D call TRBD2 (5 bases). The CDR3 loop spans 11 amino acids. Per germline, CDR1 DFQATT and CDR2 SNEGSKA (reference sequence). Deletions cut 3 bases from V and 10 bases from J, with 10 bases between. CDR3 loop: CSARGSSEQFF. As DNA, the CDR3 is TGCAGTGCTAGGGGATCTAGCGAGCAGTTCTTC.

The chain joins TRBV27 to TRBJ1-1; D perhaps matches TRBD1 (5 bases). V lost 2 bases to trimming and J lost 0 bases, with 7 bases between them. Germline CDR1 and CDR2: MNHEY and SMNVEV (reference sequence). The CDR3 has 14 amino acids. Here the CDR3 DNA reads TGTGCCAGCAGTTTAGACAGCCTGAACACTGAAGCTTTCTTT. Translation: CASSLDSLNTEAFF.

The chain combines TRBV3-1 (or the pseudogene TRBV3-2) with TRBJ2-7; the D gene is possibly TRBD1 (5 bases). V lost 4 bases and J lost 1, with 8 bases in between. Germline V CDR1 and CDR2: LGHDT, YNNKEL (reference sequence). This CDR3 is built from 13 residues. CDR3 amino acids: CASSLGLSYEQYF. Here the CDR3 DNA reads TGTGCCAGCAGCCTGGGGCTGTCCTACGAGCAGTACTTC.

V usage is TRBV9 and J usage is TRBJ2-3, with 8 bases that match TRBD2. Trimming cost V 0 bases and J 6 bases; bases outside gene matches: 9. The CDR3 has 16 amino acids. Germline lookup yields CDR1 SGDLS and CDR2 YYNGEE. The CDR3 nucleotides read TGTGCCAGCAGCGTAGATGTGCGGGGGGCGAAGGATACGCAGTATTTT. Its protein is CASSVDVRGAKDTQYF.

The chain uses TRBV5-4 and TRBJ1-6; D is possibly TRBD1 (6 bases). The CDR3 spans 16 residues. CDR1 and CDR2 from the germline V gene are SGHNT and YYREEE (reference sequence). The V end was cut by 7 bases, the J end by 7 bases, with 21 bases between. CDR3 loop: CASQRGAGSLNSPLHF. The CDR3 bases are TGTGCCAGCCAACGGGGGGCGGGATCCCTAAATTCACCCCTCCACTTT.

The CDR3 sequence is CASSLRDREWDDNEQFF. DNA of the CDR3: TGTGCCAGCAGCCTCCGGGACAGGGAATGGGATGACAATGAGCAGTTCTTC. This chain links TRBV6-2 or TRBV6-3 with TRBJ2-1; 9 bases map to TRBD1. The V segment lost 6 bases and the J segment 5 bases; nucleotides outside the gene matches: 14. Per germline, CDR1 MNHEY and CDR2 SVGEGT. The CDR3 has 17 amino acids.

The CDR3 DNA reads as TGCGCCAGCAGTGAGTCGCCGGACTCTGAAGCTTTCTTT. Protein: CASSESPDSEAFF. The chain employs TRBV10-1 and TRBJ1-1; D gene uncertain. There are 13 residues in the CDR3. V was shortened by 0 bases and J by 6 bases, with 8 bases between the two germline ends. Germline V gene sequence: CDR1 WNHNN, CDR2 SYGVQD (reference sequence).

The V call is TRBV4-1, the J call TRBJ1-5; D gene uncertain. Germline loops: CDR1 MGHRA, CDR2 YSYEKL. The ends were cut back, 1 base at V and 0 bases at J, with 10 bases in the middle. This CDR3 contains 16 residues. Here the CDR3 reads CASSQVSTYSNQPQHF. DNA for the CDR3: TGCGCCAGCAGCCAAGTCTCAACTTATAGCAATCAGCCCCAGCATTTT.

The V gene is TRBV27, the J gene TRBJ2-3, with 8 positions matching TRBD2. This CDR3 comprises 14 residues. Trimming took 7 bases from V and 2 from J; bases not matched to a gene: 5. Per germline, CDR1 MNHEY and CDR2 SMNVEV (reference sequence). CDR3 coding DNA: TGTGCCAGCACCGTTAGCGGGGCCACAGATACGCAGTATTTT. Translated, it gives CASTVSGATDTQYF.

V and J are TRBV25-1 and TRBJ2-2; 7 nucleotides line up with TRBD2. This CDR3 contains 15 residues. V was pared by 2 bases and J by 2 bases, with 2 bases of the junction left unmatched. Per germline, CDR1 MGHDK and CDR2 SYGVNS. The CDR3 loop reads CASSEGGVNTGELFF. CDR3 DNA: TGTGCCAGCAGTGAAGGGGGGGTTAACACCGGGGAGCTGTTTTTT. The full variable domain, its missing parts supplied by reference TRBV25-1 and TRBJ2-2, is EADIYQTPRYLVIGTGKKITLECSQTMGHDKMYWYQQDPGMELHLIHYSYGVNSTEKGDLSSESTVSRIRTEHFPLTLESARPSHTSQYLCASSEGGVNTGELFFGEGSRLTVL.

The V and J genes are TRBV5-4 and TRBJ2-2; 7 bases map to TRBD2. The germline CDR1 and CDR2 sequences are SGHNT and YYREEE (reference sequence). The CDR3 contains 20 residues. V lost 1 base to trimming and J lost 0 bases; unmatched junction nucleotides: 15. The DNA for the CDR3 is TGTGCCAGCAGCTTGCGTCCCGGACCTAGCGGAACCACGAACACCGGGGAGCTGTTTTTT. This gives the protein CASSLRPGPSGTTNTGELFF.

The rearrangement links TRBV7-2 to TRBJ2-4, with D perhaps matching TRBD1 (6 bases). V was cut by 1 base and J by 3 bases, with 13 bases left in between. This CDR3 comprises 16 residues. Germline loops: CDR1 SGHTA, CDR2 FQGNSA. CDR3 residues: CASSLGVGQLKNIQYF. In DNA, the CDR3 is TGTGCCAGCAGCTTAGGAGTCGGACAGCTCAAAAACATTCAGTACTTC.

This chain uses TRBV5-5 with TRBJ2-7, with 9 bases aligning to TRBD1. Germline V gives CDR1 SGHKS, CDR2 YYEKEE (reference sequence). With 7 bases clipped from V and 6 bases from J, the junction kept 5 bases outside the gene matches. The CDR3 runs to 12 residues. Here the CDR3 reads CASGGQGGEQYF. CDR3 DNA sequence: TGTGCCAGCGGGGGACAGGGTGGCGAGCAGTACTTC.

The genes are TRBV18 and TRBJ2-3; tentatively, D is TRBD1 (5 bases). In germline, CDR1 is KGHSH, CDR2 LQKENI. V was clipped by 3 bases and J by 2 bases, with 18 bases between them. The CDR3 length is 17 residues. In DNA form, the CDR3 reads TGTGCCAGCTCACCGCGCGGACACTTAGTCTACACAGATACGCAGTATTTT. It encodes CASSPRGHLVYTDTQYF.

This chain links TRBV3-1 (or the pseudogene TRBV3-2) with TRBJ2-1, with no clear D. With 0 bases removed from V and 3 bases from J, the gap between germline ends came to 12 bases. The CDR3 runs to 16 residues. The germline V gene has CDR1 LGHDT and CDR2 YNNKEL (reference sequence). Here the CDR3 reads CASSQDWAAVYNEQFF. Written as DNA, the CDR3 is TGTGCCAGCAGCCAAGATTGGGCAGCTGTCTACAATGAGCAGTTCTTC.

This clone has only one observation. The chain joins TRBV4-3 to TRBJ1-6; no definite D call. Germline V gives CDR1 LGHNA, CDR2 YSLEER. V lost 1 base and J lost 9, with 13 bases in between. This CDR3 is built from 15 residues. The CDR3 sequence is CASSQGAGEGSPLHF. CDR3 nucleotides: TGCGCCAGCAGCCAAGGGGCCGGGGAAGGTTCACCCCTCCACTTT.

V gene TRBV4-2 combines with J gene TRBJ1-2, with 8 positions matching TRBD1. This CDR3 has 16 residues. V lost 5 bases to trimming and J lost 0 bases; unmatched junction nucleotides: 8. Looked up from germline, CDR1 is LGHNA and CDR2 is YNFKEQ. CDR3 residues: CASSKDRAYTNYGYTF. CDR3 coding DNA: TGTGCCAGCAGCAAGGACAGGGCTTATACTAACTATGGCTACACCTTC.

The chain joins TRBV4-1 to TRBJ2-7; 8 bases align to TRBD2. The germline V gene encodes CDR1 MGHRA and CDR2 YSYEKL. J gave up 2 bases and V 0 bases, and 3 bases lay outside the gene matches. There are 15 residues in the CDR3. The CDR3 sequence is CASSQEAGVAYEQYF. The CDR3 DNA sequence: TGCGCCAGCAGCCAAGAAGCGGGAGTGGCCTACGAGCAGTACTTC.

The V gene is TRBV7-2, the J gene TRBJ2-7, with D unclear. This CDR3 region has 15 residues. V lost 5 bases and J lost 0, with 14 bases in between. The V gene's germline CDR1 is SGHTA and CDR2 FQGNSA. CDR3 sequence: CASSSSFRGSYEQYF. The CDR3 DNA reads as TGTGCCAGCAGCAGTAGTTTCCGAGGCTCCTACGAGCAGTACTTC.

The CDR3 spells CASSRRGRGNEKLFF. CDR3 in DNA: TGTGCCAGCAGCAGGCGAGGGAGGGGAAATGAAAAACTGTTTTTT. The chain is built from TRBV9 and TRBJ1-4, with a tentative D call TRBD1 (5 bases). Germline-derived CDR1 and CDR2 are SGDLS and YYNGEE. The CDR3 is made up of 15 amino acids. Trimming pared 4 bases from V and 5 bases from J, leaving 15 bases between.

V gene TRBV9 combines with J gene TRBJ2-4; the match to TRBD1 covers 11 bases. CDR3 size: 16 residues. The V segment lost 4 bases and the J segment 3 bases; nucleotides outside the gene matches: 6. CDR1 and CDR2 (germline): SGDLS, YYNGEE. In nucleotides, the CDR3 is TGTGCCAGCAGCTCATCGGGACAGGGGGTCAAAAACATTCAGTACTTC. It translates to CASSSSGQGVKNIQYF.

The chain is built from TRBV12-3 or TRBV12-4 and TRBJ2-2; D is ambiguous. With 2 bases removed from V and 7 bases from J, the gap between germline ends came to 5 bases. This CDR3 has 12 residues. The DNA for the CDR3 is TGTGCCAGCAGTTTATCTATCGGGGAGCTGTTTTTT. This encodes CASSLSIGELFF.

CDR3 amino acids: CASSVGGTSGGPIQYF. The CDR3 nucleotides read TGTGCCAGCAGCGTAGGCGGGACTAGCGGGGGACCCATTCAGTACTTC. The chain links TRBV9 to TRBJ2-4; 14 bases agree with TRBD2. CDR3 length: 16 amino acids. J lost 9 bases, V lost 0 bases, and 5 bases had no gene match. Germline CDR1 and CDR2: SGDLS and YYNGEE.